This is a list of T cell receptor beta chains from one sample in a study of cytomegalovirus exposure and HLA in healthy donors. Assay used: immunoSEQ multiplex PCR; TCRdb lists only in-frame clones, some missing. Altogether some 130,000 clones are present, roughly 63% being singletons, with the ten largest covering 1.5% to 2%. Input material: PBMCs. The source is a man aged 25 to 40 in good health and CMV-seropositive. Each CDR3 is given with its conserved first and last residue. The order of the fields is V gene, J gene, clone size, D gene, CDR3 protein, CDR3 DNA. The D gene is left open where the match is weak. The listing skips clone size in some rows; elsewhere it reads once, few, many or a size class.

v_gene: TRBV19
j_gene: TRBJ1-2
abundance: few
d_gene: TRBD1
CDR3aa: CASSTPRRQGADYGYTF
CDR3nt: TGTGCCAGTAGTACCCCCCGCCGACAGGGGGCGGACTATGGCTACACCTTC

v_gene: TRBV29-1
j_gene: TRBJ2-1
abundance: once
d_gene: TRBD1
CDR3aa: CSVAGRDRGRIDEQFF
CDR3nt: TGCAGCGTTGCGGGTCGGGACAGGGGGCGGATAGATGAGCAGTTCTTC

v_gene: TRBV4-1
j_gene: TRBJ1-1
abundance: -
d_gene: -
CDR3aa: CASSQPRRAPEAFF
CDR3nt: TGCGCCAGCAGCCAACCCCGCAGGGCCCCGGAAGCTTTCTTT

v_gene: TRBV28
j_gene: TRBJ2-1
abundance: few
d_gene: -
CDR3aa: CASSLAGIQWNEQFF
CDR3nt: TGTGCCAGCAGTTTGGCGGGTATTCAATGGAATGAGCAGTTCTTC

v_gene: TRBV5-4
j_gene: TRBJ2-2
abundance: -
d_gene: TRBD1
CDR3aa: CASSLAGQATNTGELFF
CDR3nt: TGTGCCAGCAGCTTGGCCGGACAGGCGACAAACACCGGGGAGCTGTTTTTT

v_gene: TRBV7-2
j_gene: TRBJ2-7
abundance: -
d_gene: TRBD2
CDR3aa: CASSFGLAGGEQYF
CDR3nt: TGTGCCAGCAGCTTCGGACTAGCGGGAGGCGAGCAGTACTTC

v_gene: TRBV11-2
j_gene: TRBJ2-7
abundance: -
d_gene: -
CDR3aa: CASSLISGQGWYEQYF
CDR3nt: TGTGCCAGCAGCTTAATCTCGGGCCAGGGCTGGTACGAGCAGTACTTC

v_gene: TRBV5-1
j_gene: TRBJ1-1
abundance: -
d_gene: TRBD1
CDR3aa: CASLSGQGARGTEAFF
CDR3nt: TGCGCCAGCCTTTCGGGACAGGGGGCTAGAGGAACTGAAGCTTTCTTT

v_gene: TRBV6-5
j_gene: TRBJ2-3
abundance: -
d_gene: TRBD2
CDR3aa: CASSSLAGFTDTQYF
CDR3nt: TGTGCCAGCAGTTCCCTAGCGGGGTTCACAGATACGCAGTATTTT

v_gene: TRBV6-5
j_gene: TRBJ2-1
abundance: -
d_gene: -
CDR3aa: CASSAPGTWGNEQFF
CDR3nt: TGTGCCAGCAGTGCACCGGGGACTTGGGGCAATGAGCAGTTCTTC

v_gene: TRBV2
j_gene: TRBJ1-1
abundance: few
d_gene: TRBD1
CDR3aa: CASVIVPGQGSDTEAFF
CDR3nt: TGTGCCAGCGTTATCGTCCCGGGACAGGGGAGTGACACTGAAGCTTTCTTT

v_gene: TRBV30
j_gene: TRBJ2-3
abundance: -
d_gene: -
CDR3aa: CAWERGGPDTQYF
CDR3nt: TGTGCCTGGGAGCGTGGGGGCCCAGATACGCAGTATTTT

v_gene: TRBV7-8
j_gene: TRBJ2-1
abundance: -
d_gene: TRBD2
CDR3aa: CASSLGFAGDLPNEQFF
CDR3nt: TGTGCCAGCAGCTTAGGTTTTGCGGGAGATCTCCCCAATGAGCAGTTCTTC

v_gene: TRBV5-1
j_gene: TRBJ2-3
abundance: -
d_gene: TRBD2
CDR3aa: CASRRLASGTDTQYF
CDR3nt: TGCGCCAGCAGAAGACTAGCGTCAGGCACAGATACGCAGTATTTT

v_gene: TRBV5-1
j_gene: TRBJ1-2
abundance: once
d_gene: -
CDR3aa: CASSLGTPDDGYTF
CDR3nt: TGCGCCAGCAGCTTGGGGACTCCTGATGATGGCTACACCTTC

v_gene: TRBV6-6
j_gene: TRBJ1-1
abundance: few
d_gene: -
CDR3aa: CASTRVNTEAFF
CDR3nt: TGTGCCAGCACGAGGGTGAACACTGAAGCTTTCTTT

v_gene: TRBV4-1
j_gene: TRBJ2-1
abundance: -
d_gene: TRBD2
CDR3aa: CASSQVLGGRYNEQFF
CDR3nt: TGCGCCAGCAGCCAAGTATTGGGCGGGAGGTACAATGAGCAGTTCTTC

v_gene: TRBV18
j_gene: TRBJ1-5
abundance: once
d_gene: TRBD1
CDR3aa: CASSPRDRGQPQHF
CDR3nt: TGTGCCAGCTCACCGCGGGACAGGGGGCAGCCCCAGCATTTT